The clone carrying this TCR beta chain showed up just once. Original processing methods: Amplification from reference gene primers served as the basis for estimated nucleated cell counts. Sequencing used immunoSEQ multiplex PCR; TCRdb keeps in-frame clones, though not all of them. For V, J and clone size, that table is used; D and trimming come from the DNA. The table has around 310,000 clones, roughly 89% seen once. In terms of age and location, participants ranged from roughly 18 to 100 years and lived in about 25 US areas. Self-reported history from a screening survey and questionnaire set each donor's cohort. The data originate from a study of blood T cell repertoires in COVID-19. The V gene's germline CDR1 is LGHNT and CDR2 FRNRAP. The CDR3 extends over 13 amino acids. After removal of 6 bases from V and 3 bases from J, the junction contained 5 bases not matched to a gene.

This clonotype originated in a woman aged 25 to 39 who had recovered from COVID-19. Material: PBMCs or T cells enriched from blood (not recorded which). The rearrangement links TRBV12-5 to TRBJ2-7; 7 positions match TRBD2. The CDR3 bases are TGTGCTAGTGGCCGCGGGAGTAGCTACGAGCAGTACTTC. It yields the protein CASGRGSSYEQYF.